This TCR beta chain emerged from a study of cytomegalovirus exposure and HLA in healthy donors. General study findings and limits: One cluster of highly shared sequence variants probably arose as a sequencing artifact.

CDR3 length: 14 residues. The V end lost 1 base, the J end lost 2 bases, and 9 bases lay between the germline ends. Germline lookup yields CDR1 SGHVS and CDR2 FNYEAQ. This clone was counted a few times. The antigen is undetermined. Researchers ran the PCR with 60 Vbeta and 13 Jbeta primers. Method: immunoSEQ multiplex PCR; TCRdb's copy keeps in-frame clones and lacks some. The sample lists about 120,000 clones, about 76% occurring once. The sample taken for sequencing was PBMCs. The TCR comes from a woman in her forties in good health and CMV-seronegative. This chain uses TRBV7-6 with TRBJ2-7, with D unclear. The CDR3 DNA reads as TGTGCCAGCAGCTTAGGTGCGGCTACCTACGAGCAGTACTTC. Protein: CASSLGAATYEQYF.